This entry concerns a single TCR beta chain. Its antigen is not identified. This sample was taken from a study of beta chain features in type 1 diabetes. Findings and limits, study-wide: A moderate, significant TCRB CDR3 shortening appeared in type 1 diabetes across four CD4+ subsets. Using cDNA template may skew counts toward highly expressing activated cells.

cDNA synthesis used the whole RNA isolate, giving expressed TCRB sequences. Data came from immunoSEQ multiplex PCR; TCRdb stores just in-frame clones and leaves some out. The profile shows 630,000 or so clones, roughly 13% of them singletons. This clonotype was sampled from a man aged 18 to 30 with type 1 diabetes. Sequencing used naive CD4+ T cells from blood.

The CDR3 reads CATSRDIGSNQPQHF. In DNA, the CDR3 is TGTGCCACCAGCAGAGATATAGGTAGCAATCAGCCCCAGCATTTT. The rearrangement links TRBV15 to TRBJ1-5; D is unresolved. Looked up from germline, CDR1 is LNHNV and CDR2 is YYDKDF (reference sequence). Between the trimmed V and J ends, which lost 0 bases and 0 bases, there was a span of 6 bases. The CDR3 contains 15 residues. The full variable domain, completed using reference TRBV15 and TRBJ1-5, is DAMVIQNPRYQVTQFGKPVTLSCSQTLNHNVMYWYQQKSSQAPKLLFHYYDKDFNNEADTPDNFQSRRPNTSFCFLDIRSPGLGDTAMYLCATSRDIGSNQPQHFGDGTRLSIL.